These 12 T cell receptor beta chains share one sample of origin, sequenced in a study of T cells in localized non-small cell lung cancer. Data came from immunoSEQ multiplex PCR; TCRdb stores just in-frame clones and leaves some out. This table has 70,000 to 85,000 clones, roughly 80% appearing once. This sample comprised peripheral blood, obtained before any cancer treatment. Every receptor here comes from a female donor older than 55 with stage I lung adenocarcinoma.

CDR3 region: CASSVGTSGLSYNEQFF. CDR3 DNA: TGCGCCAGCAGTGTTGGGACTAGCGGTCTCTCCTACAATGAGCAGTTCTTC. The V call is TRBV10-2, the J call TRBJ2-1; 11 bases fit TRBD2. This CDR3 is built from 17 residues. Germline V gene sequence: CDR1 WSHSY, CDR2 SAAADI. V was pared by 4 bases and J by 0 bases, with 5 bases of the junction left unmatched.

The chain employs TRBV5-5 and TRBJ2-7; perhaps TRBD2 as D (5 bases). The V and J ends lost 0 bases and 7 bases respectively, with 8 bases between them. The CDR3 spans 12 residues. Germline assignment: CDR1 SGHKS and CDR2 YYEKEE (reference sequence). The DNA for the CDR3 is TGTGCCAGCAGCTTGGGAGGGCGGGAGCAGTACTTC. Translating it yields CASSLGGREQYF.

J is TRBJ2-7 and V is TRBV7-6; 8 bases fit TRBD1. The V gene end was trimmed by 1 base and the J gene end by 7 bases; junction bases not matched to a gene: 6. Germline lookup yields CDR1 SGHVS and CDR2 FNYEAQ. There are 14 residues in the CDR3. The CDR3 spells CASSLGRGQGEQYF. The DNA for the CDR3 is TGTGCCAGCAGCTTAGGCAGGGGGCAGGGGGAGCAGTACTTC.

The table lists this clone with a few counts. The V and J genes are TRBV10-1 and TRBJ2-2; 7 bases are a match to TRBD1. CDR1 and CDR2 (germline): WNHNN, SYGVQD (reference sequence). J was trimmed by 9 bases and V by 4 bases; bases with no gene match: 2. The length of the CDR3 is 12 residues. For the CDR3, the DNA is TGCGCCAGCAGTGGACAGGGCAGGGAGCTGTTTTTT. Its protein product is CASSGQGRELFF.

The chain links TRBV19 to TRBJ2-7; possibly TRBD1 for D (6 bases). V was pared by 3 bases and J by 4 bases, with 16 bases between. This CDR3 comprises 15 residues. The V gene's germline CDR1 is LNHDA and CDR2 SQIVND (reference sequence). The CDR3 loop is CASSISGVLLYEQYF. The CDR3 DNA reads as TGTGCCAGTAGTATCTCAGGGGTCCTCCTTTACGAGCAGTACTTC. The whole variable domain, filled in from reference TRBV19 and TRBJ2-7, reads DGGITQSPKYLFRKEGQNVTLSCEQNLNHDAMYWYRQDPGQGLRLIYYSQIVNDFQKGDIAEGYSVSREKKESFPLTVTSAQKNPTAFYLCASSISGVLLYEQYFGPGTRLTVT.

Regarding this clone: The sample contains more than one DNA sequence encoding this CDR3. The J gene is TRBJ2-2, the V gene TRBV5-6; 11 positions match TRBD2. V lost 0 bases, J lost 5 bases, and 0 bases stayed unmatched. The CDR3 totals 15 residues. Germline V CDR1 and CDR2: SGHDT, YYEEEE. CDR3 coding DNA: TGTGCCAGCAGCTTGGGACTAGCGGGAACCGGGGAGCTGTTTTTT. Its protein product is CASSLGLAGTGELFF.

This clone was counted only a few times. The chain combines TRBV7-9 with TRBJ2-5; 7 bases are a match to TRBD2. The V gene's germline CDR1 is SEHNR and CDR2 FQNEAQ (reference sequence). The trim removed 4 bases at V and 2 bases at J, leaving 10 bases unmatched. The CDR3 has 16 residues. CDR3 protein: CASSSTRTSFQETQYF. The CDR3 bases are TGTGCCAGCAGCTCGACCAGGACTAGTTTTCAAGAGACCCAGTACTTC.

CDR3 in DNA: TGCGCCAGCAGCACGACAGGGGGCCTCAGGAACACTGAAGCTTTCTTT. This sequence encodes CASSTTGGLRNTEAFF. The V and J genes are TRBV5-1 and TRBJ1-1, with 10 positions matching TRBD1. Germline V lookup: CDR1 SGHRS, CDR2 YFSETQ. Trimming at V came to 4 bases and at J to 1 base, leaving 7 bases not matched to a gene. The CDR3 sequence is 16 residues long.

This clone was seen ten or more times. The V gene is TRBV7-9, the J gene TRBJ2-1; TRBD1 is a possible D gene (5 bases). The V end was cut by 2 bases, the J end by 8 bases, with 16 bases between. Germline-derived CDR1 and CDR2 are SEHNR and FQNEAQ (reference sequence). This CDR3 spans 15 amino acids. The CDR3 loop is CASSLNLQGRDEQFF. CDR3 DNA sequence: TGTGCCAGCAGCTTAAATCTGCAGGGTCGGGATGAGCAGTTCTTC.

J is TRBJ1-1 and V is TRBV6-5; no firm D call. CDR3 length: 12 residues. Germline CDR1 reads MNHEY; CDR2 reads SVGAGI. Deletions cut 5 bases from V and 1 base from J, with 5 bases between. The CDR3 region is CASSAGNTEAFF. Written as DNA, the CDR3 is TGTGCCAGCAGTGCAGGGAACACTGAAGCTTTCTTT.

This chain links TRBV4-1 with TRBJ1-4; 9 bases map to TRBD1. The CDR3 has 14 residues. CDR1 and CDR2 from the germline V gene are MGHRA and YSYEKL. The J segment lost 4 bases and the V segment lost 6 bases, leaving 3 bases of the junction unmatched. DNA of the CDR3: TGCGCCAGCAGACAGGGGGCGGTTAATGAAAAACTGTTTTTT. Amino acid sequence: CASRQGAVNEKLFF.

The rearrangement links TRBV7-9 to TRBJ1-1; D unclear. The V end lost 2 bases, the J end lost 3 bases, and 19 bases lay between the germline ends. Germline CDR1 reads SEHNR; CDR2 reads FQNEAQ (reference sequence). CDR3 length: 17 amino acids. CDR3 residues: CASSLMTSGGTDTEAFF. CDR3 in DNA: TGTGCCAGCAGCTTAATGACTTCGGGAGGCACCGACACTGAAGCTTTCTTT.